This T cell receptor beta chain comes out of a study of cytomegalovirus exposure and HLA in healthy donors. Study outcomes and limitations: The listing of 150 to 200 TCR beta chains classed them as cytomegalovirus-associated.

As to this clone: Its antigen remains unidentified.

CDR1 is SGHRS and CDR2 is YFSETQ in the germline V gene. Deletions cut 0 bases from V and 3 bases from J, with 10 bases between. This CDR3 comprises 15 residues. The repertoire was sequenced with immunoSEQ multiplex PCR; TCRdb's copy has only in-frame clones and lacks some. The repertoire has approximately 160,000 clones, around nine tenths of them found once; the top ten carry 4.2%. The rearrangement uses TRBV5-1 and TRBJ2-1; the D is unclear. The source material was PBMCs. This clonotype originated in a man aged 18 to 29 in good health and CMV-seropositive. Written as DNA, the CDR3 is TGCGCCAGCAGCTTGGGACTTACTTACTACAATGAGCAGTTCTTC. Translation gives CASSLGLTYYNEQFF.